This T cell receptor (beta chain) was identified during a study of early T cells in non-severe SARS-CoV-2 infection. About the research overall: Unsorted whole blood bulk RNA was sequenced, with unpaired chains.

This clonotype was seen ten or more times. Germline V gene lookup returns CDR1 MNHEY and CDR2 SMNVEV (reference sequence). This CDR3 is built from 17 residues. Trimming took off 2 bases at V and 4 bases at J, with 18 bases between the two ends. Researchers tagged individual cDNA molecules with unique molecular identifiers. Via MiXCR, TCRdb re-called the 5' RACE reads, giving one row per CDR3 protein. The sample gives more than 80,000 distinct CDR3 sequences, 16% of which show up once; roughly 1.3% is in the top ten. V is TRBV27 and J is TRBJ2-1; D is perhaps TRBD2 (5 bases). The clonotype originates from an adult who was a healthcare worker with PCR-confirmed SARS-CoV-2 infection or an uninfected control (not recorded which). Sequenced material: whole blood. The CDR3 is CASSLPLRGKGYNEQFF. The CDR3 DNA is TGTGCCAGCAGTTTACCCCTCCGGGGAAAGGGATACAATGAGCAGTTCTTC.